This record looks at one T cell receptor beta chain sequence and its context. Its antigen is as yet unknown. These data originate in a study of identical twins. The study, taken as a whole, reports: A cross-sectional statistical analysis, not follow-up of the same donors, supported the conclusions. Low generation-probability sequences were in excess among twin-shared out-of-frame alpha sequences. Excess sharing by twins proved weaker in beta out-of-frame sequences.

V was clipped by 0 bases and J by 2 bases, with 20 bases between them. The CDR3 extends over 18 amino acids. Germline-derived CDR1 and CDR2 are DFQATT and SNEGSKA (reference sequence). Each CDR3 protein is one row after TCRdb ran MiXCR on the 5' RACE reads. The repertoire holds 350,000 to 450,000 distinct CDR3 sequences, with around 18% as singletons. The sequenced material came from naive T cells sorted from blood. The source is a man in his fifties or sixties in good health. The gene calls are TRBV20-1 and TRBJ1-5, with a tentative D call TRBD1 (5 bases). The CDR3 DNA follows: TGCAGTGCTAGAGATAACCACGCAGGGAGTAGGGGCAATCAGCCCCAGCATTTT. Amino acid sequence: CSARDNHAGSRGNQPQHF.